Each of the 25 T cell receptor beta chains below was sequenced from the same sample in a study of shared clonotypes between healthy human individuals. Naive CD8 populations comprised CD45RO-negative cells positively selected for CCR7, excluding terminally differentiated effector memory CD45RA+ cells. Here immunoSEQ multiplex PCR was the method, and the copy in TCRdb shows in-frame clones only, minus some. The sample shows roughly 2 million clones, less than 95% of them seen only once. The sample comprised naive CD8+ T cells sorted from blood. The receptors originated from a man younger than 30 in good health.

The chain employs TRBV5-6 and TRBJ1-1; no clear D gene. The ends were cut back, 1 base at V and 4 bases at J, with 11 bases in the middle. Germline CDR1 SGHDT, CDR2 YYEEEE. CDR3 size: 14 residues. CDR3 in amino acids: CASSLSILSTEAFF. In nucleotides, the CDR3 is TGTGCCAGCAGCTTGAGTATATTAAGCACTGAAGCTTTCTTT.

This clone showed up just once. The gene calls are TRBV28 and TRBJ2-7; D might be TRBD1 (6 bases). There are 14 residues in the CDR3. Trimming removed 5 bases at V and 2 bases at J, with 13 bases between. Germline loops: CDR1 MDHEN, CDR2 SYDVKM. The CDR3 DNA is TGTGCCAGCAGTGGGACGGACAGAACCTACGAGCAGTACTTC. This gives the protein CASSGTDRTYEQYF.

This chain joins TRBV5-1 and TRBJ1-1; D is ambiguous. The CDR3 sequence is 13 residues long. V lost 4 bases to trimming and J lost 2 bases, with 9 bases between them. Germline CDR1 SGHRS, CDR2 YFSETQ. The CDR3 sequence is CASSAHLNTEAFF. CDR3 nucleotide sequence: TGCGCCAGCAGCGCTCATCTTAACACTGAAGCTTTCTTT.

This clone has just one count. Within the sample, other DNA sequences also encode this same CDR3. CDR3 protein: CASSYSGLQETQYF. The CDR3 DNA is TGTGCCAGCAGTTATAGCGGCTTGCAAGAGACCCAGTACTTC. This rearrangement joins TRBV6-5 to TRBJ2-5; D may be TRBD2 (6 bases). The germline V and J ends were trimmed by 3 bases and 2 bases, with 10 bases remaining between them. The CDR3 sequence is 14 residues long. Germline V CDR1 and CDR2: MNHEY, SVGAGI.

V usage is TRBV15 and J usage is TRBJ2-5; 8 nucleotides line up with TRBD2. Losses at the gene ends were 0 bases for V and 2 bases for J; bases not matched to a gene: 14. Germline V gene sequence: CDR1 LNHNV, CDR2 YYDKDF (reference sequence). This CDR3 comprises 19 residues. The CDR3 bases are TGTGCCACCAGCAGAGATGCACTAGCGGACCTTACGTATCAAGAGACCCAGTACTTC. Its translation: CATSRDALADLTYQETQYF.

CDR3 bases: TGTGCCAGCAGCCCTAGGAGCTCCTACAATGAGCAGTTCTTC. Translated, it gives CASSPRSSYNEQFF. This chain links TRBV27 with TRBJ2-1, with D hard to call. The germline CDR1 and CDR2 sequences are MNHEY and SMNVEV (reference sequence). Deletions cut 6 bases from V and 0 bases from J, with 9 bases between. This CDR3 is 14 amino acids long.

With regard to this clone: The same CDR3 is also encoded by other DNA sequences in this sample. The rearrangement links TRBV29-1 to TRBJ1-1; D not resolved. V was clipped by 0 bases and J by 4 bases, with 0 bases between them. Germline V gene sequence: CDR1 SQVTM, CDR2 ANQGSEA. The CDR3 length is 10 residues. The CDR3 region is CSVEDTEAFF. CDR3 DNA sequence: TGCAGCGTTGAAGACACTGAAGCTTTCTTT.

The V and J genes are TRBV6-5 and TRBJ2-1; D unclear. This CDR3 has 16 amino acids. Germline V gives CDR1 MNHEY, CDR2 SVGAGI. The V gene lost 0 bases and the J gene lost 6 bases, with 15 bases spanning the gap. The CDR3 DNA is TGTGCCAGCAGTTACTCCTGGAGTGGAAAAATCAATGAGCAGTTCTTC. It codes for CASSYSWSGKINEQFF.

V gene TRBV5-1 combines with J gene TRBJ2-7; a weak D match, TRBD2 (6 bases). Germline V gene sequence: CDR1 SGHRS, CDR2 YFSETQ. Trimming removed 6 bases from V and 6 bases from J, with 22 bases in between. CDR3 size: 15 residues. In DNA form, the CDR3 reads TGCGCCAGCACTCACGGCGGGAACTCCTGGGGCGAGCAGTACTTC. Encoded protein: CASTHGGNSWGEQYF. Filled out from reference TRBV5-1 and TRBJ2-7, the complete variable domain reads KAGVTQTPRYLIKTRGQQVTLSCSPISGHRSVSWYQQTPGQGLQFLFEYFSETQRNKGNFPGRFSGRQFSNSRSEMNVSTLELGDSALYLCASTHGGNSWGEQYFGPGTRLTVT.

The rearrangement joins TRBV27 to TRBJ1-2; TRBD1 is a possible D gene (5 bases). Germline CDR1 reads MNHEY; CDR2 reads SMNVEV (reference sequence). This CDR3 is 15 amino acids long. Trimming pared 5 bases from V and 1 base from J, leaving 14 bases between. The CDR3 loop is CASSPQGEINYGYTF. The CDR3 DNA is TGTGCCAGCAGTCCGCAGGGAGAAATTAACTATGGCTACACCTTC.

As for this clone: The same CDR3 is also encoded by other DNA sequences in this sample. The chain recombines TRBV27 with TRBJ2-2; D remains unclear. Germline V gives CDR1 MNHEY, CDR2 SMNVEV (reference sequence). Deletions cut 3 bases from V and 6 bases from J, with 5 bases between. The CDR3 length is 12 residues. Written as DNA, the CDR3 is TGTGCCAGCAGTTTGATTTCCGGGGAGCTGTTTTTT. Translating it yields CASSLISGELFF.

V and J are TRBV6-1 and TRBJ1-1; possible D gene TRBD1, 5 bases. This CDR3 spans 16 amino acids. CDR1 is MNHNS and CDR2 is SASEGT in the germline V gene. Trimming pared 2 bases from V and 1 base from J, leaving 14 bases between. CDR3 region: CASSERQNTWNTEAFF. The CDR3 region has the DNA TGTGCCAGCAGTGAAAGACAGAATACGTGGAACACTGAAGCTTTCTTT.

The sample holds one count of this clone. The genes are TRBV7-9 and TRBJ2-5; the D is unclear. Germline-derived CDR1 and CDR2 are SEHNR and FQNEAQ (reference sequence). Deletions cut 5 bases from V and 1 base from J, with 14 bases between. CDR3 size: 15 residues. CDR3 region: CASSPEPGLQETQYF. In DNA, the CDR3 is TGTGCCAGCAGCCCAGAGCCCGGTCTCCAAGAGACCCAGTACTTC.

The table lists this clone with a few counts. The V and J genes are TRBV6-5 and TRBJ1-6; 7 positions match TRBD1. The CDR3 contains 14 residues. Germline trimming cut 7 bases from V and 7 bases from J; bases unmatched to any gene: 7. Germline V CDR1 and CDR2: MNHEY, SVGAGI. The CDR3 DNA reads TGTGCCAGCACCCTTACAGGGGAGAATTCACCCCTCCACTTT. Its protein product is CASTLTGENSPLHF.

On this clone itself: Other DNA sequences in this specimen translate into the identical CDR3. The CDR3 spells CASSAGLAGSYEQYF. CDR3 nucleotides: TGTGCCAGCAGTGCGGGACTAGCGGGCTCCTACGAGCAGTACTTC. The rearrangement uses TRBV6-1 and TRBJ2-7; 12 bases align to TRBD2. V trimming: 4 bases; J trimming: 0 bases; junction bases outside the gene matches: 1. Germline CDR1 is MNHNS and CDR2 is SASEGT. This CDR3 is 15 amino acids long.

Comments on this clone: The sample has other DNA sequences that encode this CDR3 too. CDR3 sequence: CASSYGGSIHEQYF. For the CDR3, the DNA is TGTGCCAGCAGTTACGGCGGGAGTATCCACGAGCAGTACTTC. The rearrangement joins TRBV6-5 to TRBJ2-7; 7 bases agree with TRBD2. This CDR3 is 14 amino acids long. Per the germline V gene, CDR1 is MNHEY and CDR2 is SVGAGI. V gave up 2 bases and J gave up 5 bases; unmatched junction bases: 6.

The CDR3 DNA follows: TGCGCCAGCAGCTTTAGGGAGAGCCGCCAAGAGACCCAGTACTTC. It encodes CASSFRESRQETQYF. The chain is built from TRBV5-1 and TRBJ2-5, with D possibly matching TRBD2 (5 bases). The germline gives CDR1 SGHRS, CDR2 YFSETQ. The V and J ends lost 2 bases and 1 base respectively, with 12 bases between them. The CDR3 covers 15 residues.

The CDR3 nucleotides are TGTGCCAGCCGCCCCCCCACCCCTGGAGATACGCAGTATTTT. Its translation: CASRPPTPGDTQYF. The V call is TRBV7-9, the J call TRBJ2-3, with D unresolved. The V end was cut by 8 bases, the J end by 5 bases, with 17 bases between. Germline loops: CDR1 SEHNR, CDR2 FQNEAQ (reference sequence). The CDR3 runs 14 residues.

This chain joins TRBV6-5 and TRBJ1-5, with D possibly being TRBD1 (6 bases). The CDR3 length is 13 residues. The V end was cut by 5 bases, the J end by 3 bases, with 8 bases between. Germline CDR1 is MNHEY and CDR2 is SVGAGI. CDR3 sequence: CASSQGYNQPQHF. The CDR3 nucleotides read TGTGCCAGCAGTCAGGGGTACAATCAGCCCCAGCATTTT.

V usage is TRBV12-2 and J usage is TRBJ2-7; the table names TRBD2, a call not compared with the DNA. TRBV12-2 is a listed pseudogene. This CDR3 comprises 20 residues. The CDR3 region is CASRLTDGGLAGGLAYEQYF. CDR3 nucleotides: TGTGCAAGTCGCTTAACCGATGGGGGTCTAGCGGGAGGTTTGGCCTACGAGCAGTACTTC.

The CDR3: CSVEGGQGGPYEQYF. The CDR3 nucleotides read TGCAGCGTCGAGGGAGGACAGGGTGGGCCCTACGAGCAGTACTTC. This rearrangement joins TRBV29-1 to TRBJ2-7, with 8 bases that match TRBD1. V lost 6 bases to trimming and J lost 2 bases; unmatched junction nucleotides: 12. Germline assignment: CDR1 SQVTM and CDR2 ANQGSEA. The CDR3 extends over 15 amino acids.

The chain uses TRBV28 and TRBJ2-5, with 11 nucleotides matching TRBD1. Judging by the DNA end, TRBJ2-7 fits better; the J call may be wrong. Germline CDR1 is MDHEN and CDR2 is SYDVKM. The CDR3 extends over 12 amino acids. The CDR3 coding sequence is TGTGCCAGCGGGACAGGGGGCTACGAGCAGTACTTC. Its protein product is CASGTGGYEQYF.

This clone was counted once. The chain uses TRBV27 and TRBJ2-7, with TRBD2 as a possible D gene (5 bases). The ends were cut back, 7 bases at V and 0 bases at J, with 16 bases in the middle. This CDR3 is built from 15 residues. Germline CDR1 is MNHEY and CDR2 is SMNVEV (reference sequence). CDR3 sequence reads: CASTPAGLNSYEQYF. DNA for the CDR3: TGTGCCAGCACCCCGGCGGGCCTTAACTCCTACGAGCAGTACTTC.

The chain joins TRBV4-1 to TRBJ1-2; 7 positions match TRBD1. Germline CDR1 MGHRA, CDR2 YSYEKL. The CDR3 is 17 residues long. The J segment lost 0 bases and the V segment lost 0 bases, leaving 7 bases of the junction unmatched. For the CDR3, the DNA is TGCGCCAGCAGCCAAGAGGGGGGCCAGGGGGCTAACTATGGCTACACCTTC. This gives the protein CASSQEGGQGANYGYTF.

The V gene is TRBV9, the J gene TRBJ2-3; unclear D gene. Germline V lookup: CDR1 SGDLS, CDR2 YYNGEE. With 0 bases removed from V and 0 bases from J, the gap between germline ends came to 11 bases. CDR3 length: 16 residues. CDR3 nucleotide sequence: TGTGCCAGCAGCGTAGGGACCAGCACTAGCACAGATACGCAGTATTTT. This codes for CASSVGTSTSTDTQYF. The variable domain in full, completed from reference TRBV9 and TRBJ2-3, reads DSGVTQTPKHLITATGQRVTLRCSPRSGDLSVYWYQQSLDQGLQFLIQYYNGEERAKGNILERFSAQQFPDLHSELNLSSLELGDSALYFCASSVGTSTSTDTQYFGPGTRLTVL.